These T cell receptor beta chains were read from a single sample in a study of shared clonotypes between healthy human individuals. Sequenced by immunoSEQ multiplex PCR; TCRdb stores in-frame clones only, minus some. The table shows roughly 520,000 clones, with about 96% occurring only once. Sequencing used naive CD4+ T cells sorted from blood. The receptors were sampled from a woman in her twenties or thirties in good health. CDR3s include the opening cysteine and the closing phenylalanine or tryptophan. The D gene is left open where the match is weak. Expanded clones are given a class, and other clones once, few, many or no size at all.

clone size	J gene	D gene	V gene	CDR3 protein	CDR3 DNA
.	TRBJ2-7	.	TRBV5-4	CASSLGHGNEQYF	TGTGCCAGCAGCTTGGGACACGGGAACGAGCAGTACTTC
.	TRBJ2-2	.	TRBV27	CASSPTLGQPNTGELFF	TGTGCCAGCAGTCCCACCCTTGGGCAGCCGAACACCGGGGAGCTGTTTTTT
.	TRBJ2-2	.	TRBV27	CASSLFPGSTGELFF	TGTGCCAGCAGTTTATTTCCGGGTAGCACCGGGGAGCTGTTTTTT
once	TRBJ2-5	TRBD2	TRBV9	CASSPGLAGVETQYF	TGTGCCAGCAGCCCGGGACTAGCGGGAGTAGAGACCCAGTACTTC
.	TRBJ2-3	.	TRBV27	CASSFGQGKEYF	TGTGCCAGCAGTTTTGGTCAGGGGAAAGAGTATTTT
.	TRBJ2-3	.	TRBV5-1	CASSPERATLLDTQYF	TGCGCCAGCAGCCCAGAGAGGGCAACGCTTCTAGATACGCAGTATTTT
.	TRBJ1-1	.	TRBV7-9	CASSKGGGGYTEAFF	TGTGCCAGCAGCAAGGGCGGGGGCGGTTACACTGAAGCTTTCTTT
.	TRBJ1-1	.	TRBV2	CASRPRVTMNTEAFF	TGTGCCAGCAGGCCAAGGGTGACCATGAACACTGAAGCTTTCTTT
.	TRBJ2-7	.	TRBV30	CAWSPRLRAYEQYF	TGTGCCTGGAGTCCACGGCTGAGGGCCTACGAGCAGTACTTC
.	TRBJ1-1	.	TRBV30	CAWSKDTNTEAFF	TGTGCCTGGAGTAAGGACACGAACACTGAAGCTTTCTTT
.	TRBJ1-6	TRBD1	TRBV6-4	CASSEEGGGISPLHF	TGTGCCAGCAGTGAAGAGGGAGGGGGCATCTCACCCCTCCACTTT
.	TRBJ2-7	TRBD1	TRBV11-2	CASSSQGAYEQYF	TGTGCCAGCAGCTCACAGGGGGCCTACGAGCAGTACTTC
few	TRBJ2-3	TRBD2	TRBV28	CASSLGTSGTDTQYF	TGTGCCAGCAGTTTAGGGACTAGCGGCACAGATACGCAGTATTTT
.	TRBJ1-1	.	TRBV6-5	CASSYGGLDTEAFF	TGTGCCAGCAGTTACGGGGGTTTAGACACTGAAGCTTTCTTT
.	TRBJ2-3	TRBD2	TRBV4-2	CASSQDQASGTADTQYF	TGTGCCAGCAGCCAAGATCAGGCTAGCGGGACGGCAGATACGCAGTATTTT
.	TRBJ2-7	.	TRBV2	CASTLGSYSYEQYF	TGTGCCAGCACCCTGGGCAGTTACTCCTACGAGCAGTACTTC
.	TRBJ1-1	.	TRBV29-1	CSVEDFTNTEAFF	TGCAGCGTTGAAGATTTTACGAACACTGAAGCTTTCTTT
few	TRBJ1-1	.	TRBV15	CATSRGADEAFF	TGTGCCACCAGCAGAGGGGCCGACGAAGCTTTCTTT
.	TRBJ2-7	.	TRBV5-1	CASSLGTSRDEQYF	TGCGCCAGCAGCTTAGGAACCTCTCGGGACGAGCAGTACTTC
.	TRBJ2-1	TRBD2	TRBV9	CASSASRLVRLAGVNEQFF	TGTGCCAGCAGCGCCTCTCGGTTGGTAAGACTAGCGGGAGTGAATGAGCAGTTCTTC
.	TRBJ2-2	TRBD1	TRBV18	CASSPDGQGWTGELFF	TGTGCCAGCTCACCCGATGGACAGGGATGGACCGGGGAGCTGTTTTTT
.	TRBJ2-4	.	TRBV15	CATSRALWAKNIQYF	TGTGCCACCAGCAGAGCCCTTTGGGCCAAAAACATTCAGTACTTC
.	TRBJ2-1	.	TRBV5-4	CASSRLLSSYNEQFF	TGTGCCAGCAGCCGATTATTAAGCTCCTACAATGAGCAGTTCTTC
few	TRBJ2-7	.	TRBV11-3	CASSLAGHEQYF	TGTGCCAGCAGCTTAGCGGGGCACGAGCAGTACTTC
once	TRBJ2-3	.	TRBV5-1	CASSQQTDRGTQYF	TGCGCCAGCAGCCAGCAGACAGATAGAGGTACGCAGTATTTT
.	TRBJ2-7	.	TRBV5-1	CASSLADGYEQYF	TGCGCCAGCAGCTTGGCGGATGGTTACGAGCAGTACTTC
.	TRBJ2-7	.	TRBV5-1	CASSAGGLSAYEQYF	TGCGCCAGCAGCGCCGGGGGACTCTCCGCCTACGAGCAGTACTTC
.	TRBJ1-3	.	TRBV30	CAWSWGQGPHTIYF	TGTGCCTGGAGTTGGGGCCAGGGGCCCCACACCATATATTTT
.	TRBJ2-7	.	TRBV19	CASSIRSSSYEQYF	TGTGCCAGTAGTATTCGGAGTAGCTCCTACGAGCAGTACTTC
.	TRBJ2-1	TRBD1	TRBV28	CASSTIGQGPYNEQFF	TGTGCCAGCAGCACGATAGGACAGGGCCCCTACAATGAGCAGTTCTTC
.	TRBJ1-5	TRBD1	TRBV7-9	CASSLVSGQDSNQPQHF	TGTGCCAGCAGCTTAGTCTCCGGACAGGATAGCAATCAGCCCCAGCATTTT
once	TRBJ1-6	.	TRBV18	CASSLNQGRGSPLHF	TGTGCCAGCTCTCTGAACCAGGGAAGAGGATCACCCCTCCACTTT
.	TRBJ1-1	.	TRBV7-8	CASSPGGLNTEAFF	TGTGCCAGCAGCCCCGGGGGCCTTAACACTGAAGCTTTCTTT
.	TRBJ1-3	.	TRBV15	CATSRPRGGGNTIYF	TGTGCCACCAGCAGACCCAGGGGCGGTGGAAACACCATATATTTT
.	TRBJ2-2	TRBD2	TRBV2	CASTGGRATGELFF	TGTGCCAGCACGGGCGGGAGGGCCACCGGGGAGCTGTTTTTT
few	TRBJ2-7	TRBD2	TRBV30	CAWGVMGTSGSYEQYF	TGTGCCTGGGGGGTAATGGGGACTAGCGGAAGCTACGAGCAGTACTTC
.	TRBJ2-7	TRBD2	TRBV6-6	CASSSNGLAGGKMQYF	TGTGCCAGCAGTTCCAACGGACTAGCGGGAGGGAAGATGCAGTACTTC
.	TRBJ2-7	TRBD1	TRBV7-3	CASAQGVGYEQYF	TGTGCCAGCGCACAGGGGGTCGGTTACGAGCAGTACTTC
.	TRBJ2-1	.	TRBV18	CASSPRGQAQSPSYNEQFF	TGTGCCAGCTCACCCCGAGGGCAGGCCCAATCCCCTTCCTACAATGAGCAGTTCTTC
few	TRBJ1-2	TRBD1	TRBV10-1	CASSFGTGDGYTF	TGCGCCAGCAGTTTCGGGACAGGGGATGGCTACACCTTC
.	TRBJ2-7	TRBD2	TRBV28	CASKLLAGYPYF	TGTGCCAGCAAACTACTAGCGGGTTATCCGTACTTC
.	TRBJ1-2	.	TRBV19	CASSIDRWDYGYTF	TGTGCCAGTAGTATTGACAGATGGGACTATGGCTACACCTTC
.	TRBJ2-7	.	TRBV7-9	CASSPKGGDSLGVGEQYF	TGTGCCAGCAGCCCGAAGGGGGGGGACTCCTTGGGAGTTGGAGAGCAGTACTTC
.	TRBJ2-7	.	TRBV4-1	CASSQPYRVPLYEQYF	TGCGCCAGCAGCCAACCGTACAGGGTCCCCCTCTACGAGCAGTACTTC
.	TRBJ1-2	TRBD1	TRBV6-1	CASSDPTGGSYGYTF	TGTGCCAGCAGTGATCCAACAGGGGGCTCGTACGGCTACACCTTC
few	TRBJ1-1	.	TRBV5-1	CASSLGREDTEAFF	TGCGCCAGCAGCCTTGGAAGGGAGGACACTGAAGCTTTCTTT
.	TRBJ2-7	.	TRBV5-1	CASSQDYQRGYEQYF	TGCGCCAGCAGCCAGGACTACCAACGTGGATACGAGCAGTACTTC
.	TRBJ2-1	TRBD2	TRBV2	CASSTAGTRLRHSYNEQFF	TGTGCCAGCAGCACCGCCGGGACTAGACTAAGGCACTCCTACAATGAGCAGTTCTTC
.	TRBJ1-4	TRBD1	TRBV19	CASSIPGQDATNEKLFF	TGTGCCAGTAGTATACCGGGACAGGACGCAACTAATGAAAAACTGTTTTTT